What follows describes a single T cell receptor beta chain. Relative to its sample, this clone is large (0.1 to 1%). Its antigen specificity is not known. Nothing much larger sits one base from this clone, and base qualities are not available. The data derive from a study of cytotoxic CD8 clonotypes in ibrutinib-treated CLL (dated by TCRdb to the early 2020s). Concerning the study at large: The cohort included about 15 treatment-naive and eleven to twelve relapsed/refractory patients; under 18 were IGHV unmutated. Partial responses were observed in about 25 patients and complete responses in 2; after a median follow-up of around 68 months, remission was maintained in about 15 patients and progression was observed in approximately 12. The response samples were drawn at a median of roughly twelve months into treatment, with a range of roughly 6 to 40 months. Patients were still on ibrutinib when every remission and progressive disease sample was collected. Longitudinal samples were obtainable from about 30% of the roughly 90 participants in the trial. Cryopreserved peripheral blood mononuclear cells were obtained before treatment, at response, and at either sustained remission or disease progression. On average, each sample had about 250,000 productive templates and approximately 89,000 productive rearrangements.

The sample's time point, from its label and the paper: approximately 25 months on ibrutinib. For TCR beta library preparation, approximately 2.2 micrograms of genomic DNA were isolated from cryopreserved PBMCs. Longitudinal blood samples from CLL patients on ibrutinib monotherapy underwent high-throughput TCR beta sequencing. The patients took part in an open-label, single-center phase 2 trial of ibrutinib monotherapy. On a MiSeq, deep resolution sequencing aimed for a depth between 1 in 1 million and 1 in 200,000 T cells, with each clonotype covered around 9.2x on average. TCR beta libraries were generated with the immunoSEQ hsTCRB Kit. Concerning the study's data processing: Data were analyzed with ImmunoSEQ Data Assistant and ImmunoSEQ Analyzer, with V, D and J genes assigned per IMGT definitions. Clonality, with values ranging from 0 to 1, was calculated as one minus the normalized Shannon entropy of productive rearrangement frequencies. Only overrepresented clonotypes making up at least 0.05% of each patient's repertoire were included in the public clonotype analysis. Roughly 13 repertoires from age-matched healthy donors, obtained from immuneACCESS, served as clonality controls. Here the immuneACCESS table is served through TCRdb, limited to in-frame sequences with V and J called. Missing clones are a known gap in these copies; in checked studies unresolved V genes cover under half, and the rest lacks a known reason. D and trimming come from the DNA, and the V and J calls and clone size come from that table. This sample holds around 70,000 clones; 70% to 90% were observed only once. About 39% of the sample goes to the ten largest clones.

What the study reported, not specific to this receptor: Public clonotypes were rare and either contracted or stayed stable during treatment, and the rise in clonality at ibrutinib response reflected the expansion of private clonotypes. Baseline clonality exceeded that of age-matched healthy donors and correlated strongly with circulating CD8+ T-cell counts. Sustained-remission and progressing patients did not have matched sampling times, and lymph node repertoires were not examined. Clonality increased at ibrutinib response, stayed stable in sustained remission, and fell back toward baseline at progression.

Source: PBMCs, taken after 24 months of ibrutinib treatment. This receptor was taken from a human donor with chronic lymphocytic leukemia.

Here the CDR3 is given as CASSPFPEETDTQYF. The DNA sequence is TGTGCCAGCAGTCCGTTCCCAGAGGAGACAGATACGCAGTATTTT. The receptor chain draws on TRBV28 and TRBJ2-3; there is no confident call for the D gene. Taken from the germline V gene, the CDR1 and CDR2 loops are MDHEN and SYDVKM. V is pared back by 5 bases and J by 3 bases, with 15 bases lying between the germline termini. From cysteine to phenylalanine, the CDR3 is 15 amino acids long. Only the CDR3 portion is preserved as DNA: 45 bases, with reading frame beginning at the first base. The full variable domain, completed from the reference TRBV28 and TRBJ2-3 proteins outside the CDR3, reads DVKVTQSSRYLVKRTGEKVFLECVQDMDHENMFWYRQDPGLGLRLIYFSYDVKMKEKGDIPEGYSVSREKKERFSLILESASTNQTSMYLCASSPFPEETDTQYFGPGTRLTVL.